This TCR beta chain was captured by sequencing in a study of blood T cell repertoires in COVID-19. Measured with immunoSEQ multiplex PCR; TCRdb has only the in-frame clones, and not every one. Of some 65,000 clones detected, around 87% appear once; the ten largest clones hold approximately 15%. V was clipped by 1 base and J by 5 bases, with 14 bases between them. CDR1 is SGHAT, CDR2 FQNNGV, per germline. The CDR3 has 15 residues. The sequencing input was peripheral blood. The gene calls are TRBV11-2 and TRBJ2-5, with D possibly being TRBD1 (6 bases). The receptor comes from a man aged 35-49 years with COVID-19, enrolled during active disease. The chain's CDR3 is CASSLVTGPGETQYF. CDR3 nucleotides: TGTGCCAGCAGCTTAGTTACAGGGCCGGGGGAGACCCAGTACTTC.